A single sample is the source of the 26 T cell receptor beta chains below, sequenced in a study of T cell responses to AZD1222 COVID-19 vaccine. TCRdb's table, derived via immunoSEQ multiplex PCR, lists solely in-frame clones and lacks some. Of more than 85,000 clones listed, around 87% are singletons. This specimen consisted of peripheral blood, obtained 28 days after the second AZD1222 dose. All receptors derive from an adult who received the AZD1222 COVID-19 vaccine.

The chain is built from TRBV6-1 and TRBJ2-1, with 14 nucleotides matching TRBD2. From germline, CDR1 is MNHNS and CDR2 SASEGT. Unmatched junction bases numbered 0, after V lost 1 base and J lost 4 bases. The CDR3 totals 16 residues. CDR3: CASSEGLAGGYNEQFF. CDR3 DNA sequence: TGTGCCAGCAGTGAAGGACTAGCGGGAGGGTACAATGAGCAGTTCTTC.

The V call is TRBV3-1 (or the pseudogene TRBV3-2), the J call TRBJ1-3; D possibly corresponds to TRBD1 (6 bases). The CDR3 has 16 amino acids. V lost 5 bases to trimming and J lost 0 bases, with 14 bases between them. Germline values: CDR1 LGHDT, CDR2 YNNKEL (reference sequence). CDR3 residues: CASSYPQGNSGNTIYF. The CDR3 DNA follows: TGTGCCAGCAGCTACCCACAGGGCAACTCTGGAAACACCATATATTTT.

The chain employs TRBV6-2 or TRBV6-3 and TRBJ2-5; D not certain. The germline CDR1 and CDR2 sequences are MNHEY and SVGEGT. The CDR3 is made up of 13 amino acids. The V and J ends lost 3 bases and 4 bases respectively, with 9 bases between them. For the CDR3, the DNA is TGTGCCAGCAGTTATGGCGTTTTAGAGACCCAGTACTTC. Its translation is CASSYGVLETQYF.

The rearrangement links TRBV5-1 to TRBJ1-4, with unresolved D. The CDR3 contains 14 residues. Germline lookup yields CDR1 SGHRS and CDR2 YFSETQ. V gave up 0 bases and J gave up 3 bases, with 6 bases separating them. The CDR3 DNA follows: TGCGCCAGCAGCTTGGACACGTCTAATGAAAAACTGTTTTTT. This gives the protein CASSLDTSNEKLFF.

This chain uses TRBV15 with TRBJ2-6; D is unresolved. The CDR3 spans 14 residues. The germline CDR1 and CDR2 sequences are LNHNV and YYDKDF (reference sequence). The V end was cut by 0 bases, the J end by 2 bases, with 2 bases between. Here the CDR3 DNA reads TGTGCCACCAGCAGAGATCCTGGGGCCAACGTCCTGACTTTC. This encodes CATSRDPGANVLTF.

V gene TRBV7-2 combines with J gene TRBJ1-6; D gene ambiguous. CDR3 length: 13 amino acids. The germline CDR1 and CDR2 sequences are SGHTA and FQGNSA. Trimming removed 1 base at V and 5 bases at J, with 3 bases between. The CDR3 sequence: CASSLGNNSPLHF. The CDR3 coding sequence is TGTGCCAGCAGCTTAGGGAATAATTCACCCCTCCACTTT. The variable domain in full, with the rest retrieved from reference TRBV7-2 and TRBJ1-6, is GAGVSQSPSNKVTEKGKDVELRCDPISGHTALYWYRQSLGQGLEFLIYFQGNSAPDKSGLPSDRFSAERTGGSVSTLTIQRTQQEDSAVYLCASSLGNNSPLHFGNGTRLTVT.

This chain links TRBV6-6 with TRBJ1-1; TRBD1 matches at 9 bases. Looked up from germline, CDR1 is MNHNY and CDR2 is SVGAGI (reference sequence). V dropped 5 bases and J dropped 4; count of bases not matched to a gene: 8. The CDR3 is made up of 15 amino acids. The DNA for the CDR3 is TGTGCCAGCAGTGAGCCGGGACAGGGCATCACTGAAGCTTTCTTT. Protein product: CASSEPGQGITEAFF.

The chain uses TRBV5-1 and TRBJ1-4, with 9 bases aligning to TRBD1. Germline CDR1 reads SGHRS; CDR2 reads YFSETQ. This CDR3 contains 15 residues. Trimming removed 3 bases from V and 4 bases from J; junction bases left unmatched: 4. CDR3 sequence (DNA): TGCGCCAGCAGCTCACAGGGGGCCCTTAATGAAAAACTGTTTTTT. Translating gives CASSSQGALNEKLFF.

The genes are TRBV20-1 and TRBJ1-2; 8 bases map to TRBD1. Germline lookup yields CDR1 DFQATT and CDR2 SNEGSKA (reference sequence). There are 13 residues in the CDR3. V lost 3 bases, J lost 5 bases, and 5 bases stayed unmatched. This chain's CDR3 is CSASGTGGYGYTF. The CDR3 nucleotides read TGCAGTGCTAGTGGTACAGGGGGTTATGGCTACACCTTC.

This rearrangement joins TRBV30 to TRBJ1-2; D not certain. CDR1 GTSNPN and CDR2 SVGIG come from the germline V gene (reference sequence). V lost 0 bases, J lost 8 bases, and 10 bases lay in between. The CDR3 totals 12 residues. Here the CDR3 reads CAWSVISEGYTF. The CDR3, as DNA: TGTGCCTGGAGTGTAATTTCGGAGGGCTACACCTTC. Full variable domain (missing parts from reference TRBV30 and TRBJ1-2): SQTIHQWPATLVQPVGSPLSLECTVEGTSNPNLYWYRQAAGRGLQLLFYSVGIGQISSEVPQNLSASRPQDRQFILSSKKLLLSDSGFYLCAWSVISEGYTFGSGTRLTVV.

This CDR3 is CASTLSPSGTQYF. CDR3 DNA sequence: TGTGCCAGCACCCTCTCACCGAGCGGGACCCAGTACTTC. V is TRBV2 and J is TRBJ2-5; TRBD2 is a possible D gene (5 bases). CDR3 length: 13 amino acids. The germline CDR1 and CDR2 sequences are SNHLY and FYNNEI. V lost 7 bases, J lost 7 bases, and 16 bases lay in between.

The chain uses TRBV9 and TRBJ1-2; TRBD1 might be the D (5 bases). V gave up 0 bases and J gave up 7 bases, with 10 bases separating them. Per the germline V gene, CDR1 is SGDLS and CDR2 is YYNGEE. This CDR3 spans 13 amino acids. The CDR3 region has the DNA TGTGCCAGCAGCGTAGTTGTAGGGGCTGGCTACACCTTC. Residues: CASSVVVGAGYTF.

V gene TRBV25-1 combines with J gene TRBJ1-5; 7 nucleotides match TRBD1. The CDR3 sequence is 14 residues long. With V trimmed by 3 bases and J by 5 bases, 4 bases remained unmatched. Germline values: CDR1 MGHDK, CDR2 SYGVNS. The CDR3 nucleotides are TGTGCCAGCAGTGATAGACAGGGAGATCAGCCCCAGCATTTT. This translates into CASSDRQGDQPQHF.

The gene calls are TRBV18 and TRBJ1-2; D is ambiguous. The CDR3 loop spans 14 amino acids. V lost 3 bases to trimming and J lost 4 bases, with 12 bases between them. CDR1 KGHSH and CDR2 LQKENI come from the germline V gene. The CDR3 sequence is CASSPEQSFYGYTF. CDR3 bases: TGTGCCAGCTCACCGGAGCAGTCCTTCTATGGCTACACCTTC.

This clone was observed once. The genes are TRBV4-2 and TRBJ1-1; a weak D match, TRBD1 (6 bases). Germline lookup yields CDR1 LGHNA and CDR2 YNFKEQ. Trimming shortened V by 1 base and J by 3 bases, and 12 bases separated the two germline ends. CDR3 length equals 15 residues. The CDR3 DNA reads TGTGCCAGCAGCCAAGCTCAGGGGATGCACACTGAAGCTTTCTTT. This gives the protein CASSQAQGMHTEAFF.

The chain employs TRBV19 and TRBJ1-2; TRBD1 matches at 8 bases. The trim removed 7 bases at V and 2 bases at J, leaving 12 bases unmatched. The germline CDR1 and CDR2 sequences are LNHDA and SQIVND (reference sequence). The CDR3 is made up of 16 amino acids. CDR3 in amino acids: CASTIPRQGSNYGYTF. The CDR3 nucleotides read TGTGCCAGTACGATCCCTCGACAGGGGTCAAACTATGGCTACACCTTC.

The DNA of the CDR3 is TGTGCCAGTAGTATAGCTCCCTCCCAGATTCGGGCAGATACGCAGTATTTT. Its protein product is CASSIAPSQIRADTQYF. V gene TRBV19 combines with J gene TRBJ2-3; D call uncertain. The CDR3 runs 17 residues. Trimming stripped 1 base from V and 4 bases from J, with 18 bases between. Germline V gene sequence: CDR1 LNHDA, CDR2 SQIVND (reference sequence). Variable domain in full (rest from reference TRBV19 and TRBJ2-3): DGGITQSPKYLFRKEGQNVTLSCEQNLNHDAMYWYRQDPGQGLRLIYYSQIVNDFQKGDIAEGYSVSREKKESFPLTVTSAQKNPTAFYLCASSIAPSQIRADTQYFGPGTRLTVL.

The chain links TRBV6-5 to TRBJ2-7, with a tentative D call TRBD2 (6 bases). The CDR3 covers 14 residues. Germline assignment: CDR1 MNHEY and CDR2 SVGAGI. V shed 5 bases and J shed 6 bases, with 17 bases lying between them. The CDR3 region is CASSIRDSLFEQYF. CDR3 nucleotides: TGTGCCAGCAGTATCCGGGACTCCCTCTTCGAGCAGTACTTC.

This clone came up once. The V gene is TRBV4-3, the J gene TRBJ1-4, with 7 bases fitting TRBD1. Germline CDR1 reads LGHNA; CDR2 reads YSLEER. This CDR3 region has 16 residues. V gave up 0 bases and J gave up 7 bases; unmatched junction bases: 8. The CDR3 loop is CASSQDPGPGGEKLFF. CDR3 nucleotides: TGCGCCAGCAGCCAAGATCCCGGACCAGGGGGTGAAAAACTGTTTTTT.

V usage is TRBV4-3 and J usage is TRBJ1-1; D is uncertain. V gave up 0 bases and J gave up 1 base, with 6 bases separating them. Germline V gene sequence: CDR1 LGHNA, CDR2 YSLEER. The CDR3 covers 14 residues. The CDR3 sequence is CASSQEVSNTEAFF. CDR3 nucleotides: TGCGCCAGCAGCCAAGAAGTATCGAACACTGAAGCTTTCTTT.

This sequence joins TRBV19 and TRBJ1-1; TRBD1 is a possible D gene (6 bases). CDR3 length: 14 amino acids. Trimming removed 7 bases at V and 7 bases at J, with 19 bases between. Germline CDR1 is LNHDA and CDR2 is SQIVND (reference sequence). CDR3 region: CASNSFRGAVEAFF. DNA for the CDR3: TGTGCCAGTAACTCATTCAGGGGTGCCGTTGAAGCTTTCTTT.

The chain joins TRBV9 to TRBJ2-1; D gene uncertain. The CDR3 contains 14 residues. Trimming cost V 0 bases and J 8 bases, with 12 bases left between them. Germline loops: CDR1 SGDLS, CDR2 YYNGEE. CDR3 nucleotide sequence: TGTGCCAGCAGCGTAGGGGGTGGGTTTGATGAGCAGTTCTTC. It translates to CASSVGGGFDEQFF.

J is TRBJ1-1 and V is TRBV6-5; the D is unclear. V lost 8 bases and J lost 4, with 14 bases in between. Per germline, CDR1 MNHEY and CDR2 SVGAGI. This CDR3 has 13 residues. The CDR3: CASLQRRFTEAFF. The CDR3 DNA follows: TGTGCCAGCCTACAAAGAAGATTCACTGAAGCTTTCTTT.

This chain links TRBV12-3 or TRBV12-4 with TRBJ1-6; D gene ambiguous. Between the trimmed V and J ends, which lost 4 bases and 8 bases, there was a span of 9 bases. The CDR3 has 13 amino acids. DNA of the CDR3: TGTGCCAGCAGTTCCTCCCCCGATTCACCCCTCCACTTT. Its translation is CASSSSPDSPLHF.

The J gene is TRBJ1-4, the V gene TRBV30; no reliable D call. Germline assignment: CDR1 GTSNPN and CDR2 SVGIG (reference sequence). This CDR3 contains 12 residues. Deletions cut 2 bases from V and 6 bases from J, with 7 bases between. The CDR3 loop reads CAWSSGYEKLFF. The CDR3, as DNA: TGTGCCTGGAGTTCAGGATATGAAAAACTGTTTTTT.

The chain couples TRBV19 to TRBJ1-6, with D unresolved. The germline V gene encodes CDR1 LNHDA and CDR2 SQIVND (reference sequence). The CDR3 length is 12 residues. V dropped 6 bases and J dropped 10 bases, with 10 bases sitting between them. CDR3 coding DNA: TGTGCCAGTAGGGATAGCGGCTCACCCCTCCACTTT. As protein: CASRDSGSPLHF.